The sequence of this T cell receptor (beta chain) was determined in a study of T cells in Graves' hyperthyroidism and ophthalmopathy. Researchers took RNA transcripts and amplified the TCR beta CDR3 regions from them. The study used the HTBI primer set for a first-round RT-PCR of the TCR CDR3. TCRdb fed the multiplex PCR reads into MiXCR, producing one record per CDR3 protein. There are roughly 500,000 distinct CDR3 sequences in the sample; 40% to 50% occur only once, and 44% lies in the top ten. About this clonotype itself: What it recognizes is unknown.

Germline lookup yields CDR1 PRHDT and CDR2 FYEKMQ (reference sequence). V was clipped by 6 bases and J by 5 bases; unmatched bases: 11. The CDR3 is made up of 15 amino acids. Reasons for excluding patients were uncontrolled infection, other autoimmune disease, pregnancy or lactation. General study findings and limits: Using 13 V-J features, a model discriminated ophthalmopathy from stable hyperthyroidism. Also found in blood were most expanded thyroid clonotypes above 0.001.

Sequenced input: peripheral blood or thyroid tissue (not recorded which). The rearrangement links TRBV13 to TRBJ2-5, with TRBD1 identical over 8 bases. This receptor was obtained from an adult woman with Graves' disease, either hyperthyroidism or ophthalmopathy (not recorded which). The CDR3 sequence is CASSRGTGGRETQYF. CDR3 in DNA: TGTGCCAGCAGTCGCGGTACAGGGGGTAGGGAGACCCAGTACTTC.